This T cell receptor (beta chain) was documented in a study of T cell responses to AZD1222 COVID-19 vaccine. CDR1 SGHAT and CDR2 FQDESV come from the germline V gene (reference sequence). There are 12 residues in the CDR3. Trimming shortened V by 2 bases and J by 12 bases, and 14 bases separated the two germline ends. About this clone itself: The antigen is undetermined.

The table came from immunoSEQ multiplex PCR; TCRdb's copy has only in-frame clones and leaves some out. Among 70,000 to 80,000 clones listed, 75% to 90% were seen once. Study-level findings and limits: Repertoire samples came only from after the peak T cell response. In a largely white British group with more females than males, clonal diversity was possibly underestimated. At baseline, just 5 or 6 AZD1222 recipients tested seropositive.

Sequencing was performed on peripheral blood, taken on day 0 of AZD1222 vaccination. The receptor comes from an adult in good health. The chain uses TRBV11-1 and TRBJ2-7; possibly TRBD1 for D (5 bases). The CDR3 sequence: CASSLNGQVRYF. The CDR3 DNA follows: TGTGCCAGCAGCTTAAATGGACAAGTTCGGTACTTC.